This T cell receptor (beta chain) was captured in a study of cytomegalovirus exposure and HLA in healthy donors. Looking at the study overall: Unique TCRs numbering 75 million to 95 million, obtained from HLA-typed donors, made up an early data release. Study-wide results and limits: Some TCR beta chains (approximately 180 of them) were listed as cytomegalovirus-associated. A few chains tied to CMV proved CMV antigen-specific in vitro.

Turning to this clone: Its antigen is as yet unknown.

The ends were cut back, 5 bases at V and 1 base at J, with 7 bases in the middle. The germline CDR1 and CDR2 sequences are SGHTA and FQGTGA. There are 13 residues in the CDR3. The PCR ran on 60 Vbeta and 13 Jbeta primers. Per the authors' pipeline: The authors later counted 65 million to 90 million unique TCR beta chains, 9.5 million to 11 million of them shared. Repertoires were generated with immunoSEQ multiplex PCR, while TCRdb's copy carries only in-frame clones and drops some. V and J calls plus clone size are reproduced from that table; the DNA served to infer D and trimming. The sample contains just over 95,000 clones, over 70% of which appear only once.

The source material was PBMCs. The gene calls are TRBV7-3 and TRBJ2-3, with a tentative D call TRBD1 (5 bases). This clonotype was obtained from a woman aged 40-49 years in good health and CMV-seronegative. CDR3 sequence: CASSTTGTDTQYF. The CDR3 nucleotides read TGTGCCAGCAGCACGACAGGCACAGATACGCAGTATTTT.